This entry describes one TCR beta chain. Trimming pared 8 bases from V and 8 bases from J, leaving 26 bases between. The CDR3 has 16 amino acids. From germline, CDR1 is MNHEY and CDR2 SMNVEV (reference sequence). The data derive from a study of siplizumab effects on memory and regulatory T cells. The repertoire was sequenced with immunoSEQ multiplex PCR; TCRdb's copy has only in-frame clones and lacks some. The sample lists over 100,000 clones, about 93% occurring once. The chain uses TRBV27 and TRBJ2-3; D may be TRBD1 or TRBD2 (5 bases each). This TCR was recovered from a human donor in good health. Sequencing was carried out using CD4+ T cells sorted from blood. CDR3 sequence: CASAPPGTLYEGTQYF. The CDR3 DNA reads TGTGCCAGCGCCCCCCCTGGGACGTTATACGAGGGTACGCAGTATTTT.